The T cell receptor beta chain under discussion was sequenced for a study of T-cell reconstitution after alpha-beta-depleted transplantation in children. About this clonotype: Its antigen is still unknown.

J was trimmed by 4 bases and V by 0 bases; bases with no gene match: 4. The CDR3 covers 17 residues. CDR1 and CDR2 from the germline V gene are SGHRS and YFSETQ. TCRbeta library preparation incorporated unique molecular identifiers. TCRdb re-called the PCR reads with MiXCR, one entry per CDR3 protein. The sample lists approximately 110,000 distinct CDR3 sequences; about a tenth were seen once. The study, taken as a whole, reports: Several hundred expanded graft clones reportedly were the source of alpha-beta T cells about two months after transplant.

Sequences were derived from PBMCs, sampled before TCRalphabeta/CD19-depleted stem cell transplant. The rearrangement joins TRBV5-1 to TRBJ2-2; 12 nucleotides line up with TRBD2. This TCR came from a boy between 2 and 15 years old with acute lymphoblastic leukemia, due to receive a stem cell transplant. CDR3 protein: CASSLETSGRGTGELFF. The CDR3 nucleotides are TGCGCCAGCAGCTTGGAGACTAGCGGGAGAGGCACCGGGGAGCTGTTTTTT. Supplemented by reference TRBV5-1 and TRBJ2-2, the full variable domain reads KAGVTQTPRYLIKTRGQQVTLSCSPISGHRSVSWYQQTPGQGLQFLFEYFSETQRNKGNFPGRFSGRQFSNSRSEMNVSTLELGDSALYLCASSLETSGRGTGELFFGEGSRLTVL.